This record looks at one T cell receptor beta chain sequence and its context. Its antigen remains unknown. Some clones are missing from TCRdb's copy, which holds only in-frame ones; the method was immunoSEQ multiplex PCR. The sample lists tens of thousands of clones, roughly 82% occurring once. The data were taken from a study of T cell responses to AZD1222 COVID-19 vaccine. Study-wide background: Second-dose recipients at about 4 or about 12 weeks were treated as one pooled group.

Points from the study as a whole: Nearly half of the spike-specific TCRs reportedly recognize variant regions that carry no mutations. Scientists sampled the repertoires only once the peak T cell response had passed.

This sequence was found in an adult in good health. Sequencing was performed on peripheral blood, taken on day 0 of AZD1222 vaccination.

This CDR3 reads CASSYSASPWQFF. CDR3 DNA: TGTGCCAGCAGTTACTCGGCCAGCCCGTGGCAGTTCTTC. The J gene is TRBJ2-1, the V gene TRBV6-5; unclear D gene. Germline V lookup: CDR1 MNHEY, CDR2 SVGAGI. There are 13 residues in the CDR3. Between the trimmed V and J ends, which lost 0 bases and 12 bases, there was a span of 12 bases.